What follows are 21 T cell receptor beta chains derived from one specimen sequenced in a study of graft-versus-host responses after intestinal transplantation (dated by TCRdb to the early 2020s). These receptors' antigens are unknown. Libraries were built with the immunoSEQ multiplex PCR assay. Not all clones reach the TCRdb copy of this immuneACCESS table, which keeps in-frame sequences only. Checked studies attribute under half of the gap to unresolved V genes and leave the rest unexplained. This sample lists some 86,000 clones; 75% to 95% were detected once. The biggest ten clones account for about 6.3% of the sample. The time point label on this specimen signifies: cells obtained before transplantation from donor or recipient. The source was unstimulated CD8+ T cells sorted from spleen or lymph node cells, collected before intestinal transplant. These receptors were collected from a human donor who received an intestinal transplant.

J is TRBJ1-2 and V is TRBV4-1; no firm D call. The CDR3 loop spans 14 amino acids. The germline V gene has CDR1 MGHRA and CDR2 YSYEKL. The V gene lost 0 bases and the J gene lost 3 bases, with 8 bases spanning the gap. The CDR3 sequence is CASSQDLGDYGYTF. The DNA of the CDR3 is TGCGCCAGCAGCCAAGATCTAGGTGACTATGGCTACACCTTC.

This clone appeared a few times. The chain joins TRBV29-1 to TRBJ1-1; possibly TRBD1 for D (5 bases). The CDR3 is made up of 15 amino acids. Between the trimmed V and J ends, which lost 0 bases and 0 bases, there was a span of 11 bases. The germline CDR1 and CDR2 sequences are SQVTM and ANQGSEA. CDR3 sequence: CSVEELQGLNTEAFF. CDR3 sequence (DNA): TGCAGCGTTGAAGAATTGCAGGGATTGAACACTGAAGCTTTCTTT.

The chain combines TRBV9 with TRBJ2-2; the match to TRBD2 covers 12 bases. The V segment lost 3 bases and the J segment 7 bases; nucleotides outside the gene matches: 7. The CDR3 is 16 residues long. Germline V gene sequence: CDR1 SGDLS, CDR2 YYNGEE. The CDR3 is CASSAPSGRVDGELFF. In nucleotides, the CDR3 is TGTGCCAGCAGCGCCCCTAGCGGGAGGGTGGACGGGGAGCTGTTTTTT.

By share, this clone ranks as medium-sized. J is TRBJ2-3 and V is TRBV6-4, with 7 bases identical to TRBD2. This CDR3 has 14 amino acids. With V trimmed by 0 bases and J by 3 bases, 0 bases remained unmatched. The V gene's germline CDR1 is MRHNA and CDR2 SNTAGT. CDR3 nucleotide sequence: TGTGCCAGCAGTGACTCGCGGGAGACAGATACGCAGTATTTT. Amino acids: CASSDSRETDTQYF.

V usage is TRBV12-5 and J usage is TRBJ2-5, with 7 bases matching TRBD2. Germline CDR1 and CDR2: LGHNT and FRNRAP. The V and J ends lost 4 bases and 2 bases, in that order; junction bases with no gene match: 4. CDR3 length equals 14 residues. CDR3 region: CASGSGLGQETQYF. CDR3 DNA sequence: TGTGCTAGTGGTTCCGGACTAGGACAAGAGACCCAGTACTTC.

The rearrangement links TRBV11-2 to TRBJ1-4; no firm D call. CDR1 and CDR2 (germline): SGHAT, FQNNGV. Deletions cut 2 bases from V and 8 bases from J, with 6 bases between. The CDR3 runs to 12 residues. CDR3 DNA: TGTGCCAGCAGCTTATTGAACGAAAAACTGTTTTTT. It encodes CASSLLNEKLFF.

V and J are TRBV28 and TRBJ1-6, with a weak D call TRBD1 (5 bases). The CDR3 sequence is 13 residues long. Looked up from germline, CDR1 is MDHEN and CDR2 is SYDVKM. Trimming took off 10 bases at V and 11 bases at J, with 18 bases between the two ends. CDR3 sequence: CATLGEGSTPLHF. CDR3 nucleotides: TGTGCCACCCTAGGGGAGGGCTCAACACCCCTCCACTTT.

This rearrangement joins TRBV18 to TRBJ1-5, with a possible D match to TRBD1 (6 bases). CDR1 is KGHSH, CDR2 LQKENI, per germline. Trimming left V 2 bases short and J 7 bases short, with 12 bases between. The CDR3 has 14 amino acids. The CDR3 spells CASSPTGFGQPQHF. CDR3 DNA sequence: TGTGCCAGCTCACCAACAGGGTTCGGGCAGCCCCAGCATTTT.

The chain couples TRBV5-4 to TRBJ1-1; D gene uncertain. CDR3 size: 12 residues. Germline V lookup: CDR1 SGHNT, CDR2 YYREEE (reference sequence). The V end was cut by 0 bases, the J end by 4 bases, with 4 bases between. The CDR3 here is CASSLGSTEAFF. The CDR3 bases are TGTGCCAGCAGCTTGGGGTCCACTGAAGCTTTCTTT. Supplemented by reference TRBV5-4 and TRBJ1-1, the full variable domain reads ETGVTQSPTHLIKTRGQQVTLRCSSQSGHNTVSWYQQALGQGPQFIFQYYREEENGRGNFPPRFSGLQFPNYSSELNVNALELDDSALYLCASSLGSTEAFFGQGTRLTVV.

The CDR3 DNA follows: TGTGCCAGCAGCCCCCCGGACTTGGACCTTTTTGAAGCTTTCTTT. This encodes CASSPPDLDLFEAFF. The J gene is TRBJ1-1, the V gene TRBV5-5; D gene uncertain. In germline, CDR1 is SGHKS, CDR2 YYEKEE (reference sequence). V lost 4 bases, J lost 7 bases, and 20 bases lay in between. CDR3 length: 15 residues.

This chain links TRBV5-1 with TRBJ2-5; TRBD2 agrees at 11 bases. The V gene's germline CDR1 is SGHRS and CDR2 YFSETQ. The CDR3 consists of 19 residues. V was clipped by 1 base and J by 2 bases; unmatched bases: 13. CDR3 nucleotide sequence: TGCGCCAGCAGCTTGTATCACTCTAGCGGGGGGTTGGCACAAGAGACCCAGTACTTC. It yields the protein CASSLYHSSGGLAQETQYF.

The rearrangement uses TRBV28 and TRBJ1-2; D is possibly TRBD1 (6 bases). Looked up from germline, CDR1 is MDHEN and CDR2 is SYDVKM. Trimming cost V 8 bases and J 0 bases, with 31 bases left between them. CDR3 length equals 20 residues. The CDR3 DNA follows: TGTGCCAGCCACCCTCGAATCTTGGGACATAAAGAACCCGCTAACTATGGCTACACCTTC. It translates to CASHPRILGHKEPANYGYTF.

V usage is TRBV6-5 and J usage is TRBJ2-5; perhaps D is TRBD1 or TRBD2 (6 bases each). Germline-derived CDR1 and CDR2 are MNHEY and SVGAGI. The length of the CDR3 is 15 residues. The V and J ends lost 4 bases and 5 bases respectively, with 17 bases between them. CDR3 bases: TGTGCCAGCAGTTCATCCGGGGGCCGGGGGGAGACCCAGTACTTC. Translated: CASSSSGGRGETQYF.

The DNA of the CDR3 is TGTGCCAGCAGTAACACTTATAGTCCCCTCTACGAGCAGTACTTC. It yields the protein CASSNTYSPLYEQYF. The rearrangement uses TRBV2 and TRBJ2-7; D gene unclear. Trimming removed 5 bases from V and 3 bases from J, with 17 bases in between. The germline V gene has CDR1 SNHLY and CDR2 FYNNEI. The CDR3 has 15 residues.

The chain combines TRBV5-5 with TRBJ2-3; D is unresolved. V dropped 3 bases and J dropped 7 bases, with 12 bases sitting between them. Germline assignment: CDR1 SGHKS and CDR2 YYEKEE (reference sequence). This CDR3 contains 13 residues. In DNA, the CDR3 is TGTGCCAGCAGCTCATGGTACGGACATACGCAGTATTTT. Translating gives CASSSWYGHTQYF.

The chain is built from TRBV9 and TRBJ1-1; 8 bases match TRBD1. The germline gives CDR1 SGDLS, CDR2 YYNGEE. Germline trimming cut 3 bases from V and 2 bases from J; bases unmatched to any gene: 3. CDR3 length: 14 residues. Written as DNA, the CDR3 is TGTGCCAGCAGCGCCGGACAGGGAAACACTGAAGCTTTCTTT. Translation gives CASSAGQGNTEAFF.

V and J are TRBV7-9 and TRBJ1-2; D not certain. The CDR3 spans 14 residues. The V end was cut by 4 bases, the J end by 1 base, with 10 bases between. The germline gives CDR1 SEHNR, CDR2 FQNEAQ (reference sequence). CDR3 sequence (DNA): TGTGCCAGCAGCTCTACGACTTATAACTATGGCTACACCTTC. It codes for CASSSTTYNYGYTF.

J is TRBJ2-3 and V is TRBV27; D may be TRBD1 or TRBD2 (5 bases each). In germline, CDR1 is MNHEY, CDR2 SMNVEV (reference sequence). The CDR3 is made up of 16 amino acids. V dropped 5 bases and J dropped 5 bases, with 20 bases sitting between them. This CDR3 is CASSLPGPLGEDTQYF. The CDR3 DNA sequence: TGTGCCAGCAGTCTACCGGGACCCCTCGGCGAAGATACGCAGTATTTT.

The chain links TRBV9 to TRBJ2-1; 9 bases fit TRBD1. The CDR3 loop spans 13 amino acids. V trimming: 3 bases; J trimming: 9 bases; junction bases outside the gene matches: 4. CDR1 SGDLS and CDR2 YYNGEE come from the germline V gene. Written as DNA, the CDR3 is TGTGCCAGCAGCGACAGGACAGGGGTTGAGCAGTTCTTC. Translated: CASSDRTGVEQFF.

This clone was observed once. The V gene is TRBV15, the J gene TRBJ1-2; a possible D gene is TRBD1 (6 bases). The CDR3 is 16 amino acids. Deletions cut 5 bases from V and 6 bases from J, with 22 bases between. Germline V gives CDR1 LNHNV, CDR2 YYDKDF (reference sequence). The CDR3 region is CATSRGLMGDRDGYTF. In DNA form, the CDR3 reads TGTGCCACCAGCCGGGGGCTTATGGGGGATCGGGATGGCTACACCTTC.

The V gene is TRBV9, the J gene TRBJ2-3; 7 bases agree with TRBD2. The CDR3 totals 18 residues. J gave up 4 bases and V 0 bases, and 14 bases lay outside the gene matches. The germline gives CDR1 SGDLS, CDR2 YYNGEE. CDR3 sequence: CASSVAAGVVFFADTQYF. CDR3 nucleotide sequence: TGTGCCAGCAGCGTAGCGGCGGGAGTAGTTTTTTTTGCAGATACGCAGTATTTT.